This T cell receptor beta chain comes out of a study of blood T cell repertoires in COVID-19. Study summary: Spain, Italy and the United States supplied samples that represented acute and convalescent COVID-19.

The table lists this clone with a count of one. The V and J ends lost 6 bases and 3 bases respectively, with 7 bases between them. Germline V gene sequence: CDR1 DFQATT, CDR2 SNEGSKA (reference sequence). The CDR3 contains 11 residues. Some clones are missing from TCRdb's copy, which holds only in-frame ones; the method was immunoSEQ multiplex PCR. The repertoire holds about 140,000 clones, with 84% as singletons. The source of this sequence is a human donor in a cohort sampled during active COVID-19. Sequencing was carried out using peripheral blood. The chain uses TRBV20-1 and TRBJ2-3; D unclear. The CDR3 sequence is CSAQTTDTQYF. The CDR3, as DNA: TGCAGTGCCCAGACTACAGATACGCAGTATTTT.